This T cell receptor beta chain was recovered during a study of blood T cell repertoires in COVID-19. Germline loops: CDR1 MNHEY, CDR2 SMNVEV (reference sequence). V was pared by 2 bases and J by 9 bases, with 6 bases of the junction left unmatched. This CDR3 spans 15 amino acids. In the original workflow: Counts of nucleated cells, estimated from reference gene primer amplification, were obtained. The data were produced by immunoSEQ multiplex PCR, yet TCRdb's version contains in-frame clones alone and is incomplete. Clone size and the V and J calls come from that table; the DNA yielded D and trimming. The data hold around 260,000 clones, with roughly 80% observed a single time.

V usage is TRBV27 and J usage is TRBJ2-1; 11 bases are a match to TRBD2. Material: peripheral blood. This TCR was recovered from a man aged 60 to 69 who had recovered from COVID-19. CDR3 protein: CASSLKLAGVGEQFF. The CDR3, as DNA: TGTGCCAGCAGTTTAAAACTAGCGGGAGTAGGTGAGCAGTTCTTC.